Detailed here is one TCR beta chain. Antigen: not known. Library preparation (for TCRbeta) was performed with unique molecular identifiers. TCRdb ran MiXCR on the PCR reads and lists one entry per CDR3 protein. The sample lists some 120,000 distinct CDR3 sequences, around 9.8% occurring once. This entry is derived from a study of T-cell reconstitution after alpha-beta-depleted transplantation in children. Study outcomes and limitations: Counts and diversity of T cells one year after transplant came mostly from newly produced T cells. Expanded clones from the graft, numbering several hundred, reportedly supplied alpha-beta T cells about two months after transplant. Surviving recipient cells, namely T cells and thymic progenitors, were the source of high day-60 TCRbeta diversity in some patients.

The V and J ends lost 4 bases and 1 base, in that order; junction bases with no gene match: 3. CDR3 length equals 15 residues. Germline V gene lookup returns CDR1 SGHVS and CDR2 FQNEAQ. The rearrangement links TRBV7-8 to TRBJ2-1; 8 bases match TRBD1. The TCR was taken from a girl under three years old who had a stem cell transplant for combined immunodeficiency, so the T cells may come from the graft donor. The specimen was PBMCs, mostly from graft donor cells, collected 180 days after TCRalphabeta/CD19-depleted stem cell transplant. The CDR3 DNA sequence: TGTGCCAGCAGCTCGGACAGGGAGTCCTACAATGAGCAGTTCTTC. Amino acid sequence: CASSSDRESYNEQFF.